The 5 T cell receptor beta chains in this list originate from one sample, sequenced in a study of blood T cell repertoires in COVID-19. Clones were sequenced by immunoSEQ multiplex PCR, and TCRdb holds only the in-frame ones, with some missing. The repertoire holds hundreds of thousands of clones, 75% to 90% seen once, with approximately 4.7% in the top ten. Sequences were obtained from PBMCs or T cells enriched from blood (not recorded which). These receptors were taken from a man aged 55 to 70 who had recovered from COVID-19.

The chain is built from TRBV6-5 and TRBJ2-1; 8 bases are a match to TRBD1. This CDR3 is built from 13 residues. The germline V gene has CDR1 MNHEY and CDR2 SVGAGI. The trim removed 6 bases at V and 6 bases at J, leaving 4 bases unmatched. The CDR3 here is CASRRGTGNEQFF. The DNA for the CDR3 is TGTGCCAGCAGACGTGGGACAGGCAATGAGCAGTTCTTC.

The genes are TRBV4-3 and TRBJ1-2; 7 nucleotides agree with TRBD1. The CDR3 extends over 14 amino acids. Germline CDR1 LGHNA, CDR2 YSLEER. J gave up 1 base and V 3 bases, and 2 bases lay outside the gene matches. CDR3 sequence (DNA): TGCGCCAGCAGCCAGGGACAGTATAACTATGGCTACACCTTC. Amino acid sequence: CASSQGQYNYGYTF.

CDR3 sequence (DNA): TGTGCCAGTAGTATAGAGAGAGGGCCAATTCAGTACTTC. Amino acid sequence: CASSIERGPIQYF. V usage is TRBV19 and J usage is TRBJ2-4, with D possibly matching TRBD2 (5 bases). The germline gives CDR1 LNHDA, CDR2 SQIVND (reference sequence). Trimming took off 0 bases at V and 10 bases at J, with 10 bases between the two ends. CDR3 length: 13 residues.

The CDR3 sequence: CASRSEGPWVQYF. CDR3 DNA: TGTGCCAGCAGGTCGGAGGGGCCCTGGGTGCAGTACTTC. The gene calls are TRBV12-3 or TRBV12-4 and TRBJ2-7, with D tentatively TRBD2 (6 bases). V lost 6 bases, J lost 9 bases, and 18 bases lay in between. The CDR3 is 13 amino acids.

The chain has TRBV20-1 and TRBJ1-3; D unresolved. There are 10 residues in the CDR3. Trimming took 7 bases from V and 4 from J, leaving 5 bases between them. Germline V CDR1 and CDR2: DFQATT, SNEGSKA (reference sequence). The CDR3 sequence: CSVQGNTIYF. In DNA, the CDR3 is TGCAGTGTACAGGGAAACACCATATATTTT.